The next 24 T cell receptor beta chains were all read from a single sample in a study of CD8+ T cells in alopecia areata. Sequencing used cDNA as its template, made by extracting RNA and reverse transcribing it. Data came from immunoSEQ multiplex PCR; TCRdb stores just in-frame clones and leaves some out. The top ten hold around 2.7% of the sample, which has about 120,000 clones, about 61% seen once. What was sequenced was CD4+ T cells sorted from blood. Every receptor here comes from a human donor in good health.

The gene calls are TRBV2 and TRBJ2-5; D is ambiguous. Germline CDR1 SNHLY, CDR2 FYNNEI. The CDR3 length is 15 residues. Trimming left V 5 bases short and J 0 bases short, with 13 bases between. CDR3 region: CASSPGQINQETQYF. As DNA, the CDR3 is TGTGCCAGCAGTCCTGGGCAGATTAACCAAGAGACCCAGTACTTC.

The V and J genes are TRBV2 and TRBJ1-5; D gene ambiguous. Germline CDR1 reads SNHLY; CDR2 reads FYNNEI. V lost 7 bases to trimming and J lost 0 bases, with 7 bases between them. CDR3 size: 13 residues. The CDR3 loop reads CASKEGSNQPQHF. CDR3 DNA sequence: TGTGCCAGCAAAGAAGGTAGCAATCAGCCCCAGCATTTT.

Of note for this clone: The same CDR3 is also encoded by other DNA sequences in this sample. The V and J genes are TRBV6-5 and TRBJ2-1; D uncertain. The germline V and J ends were trimmed by 5 bases and 6 bases, with 5 bases remaining between them. The germline CDR1 and CDR2 sequences are MNHEY and SVGAGI. The CDR3 contains 11 residues. This CDR3 is CASSRGNEQFF. The CDR3 DNA reads TGTGCCAGCAGTCGAGGCAATGAGCAGTTCTTC.

The V call is TRBV18, the J call TRBJ1-6, with a tentative D call TRBD1 (6 bases). V was cut by 4 bases and J by 8 bases, with 12 bases left in between. The germline gives CDR1 KGHSH, CDR2 LQKENI. The CDR3 extends over 14 amino acids. CDR3 nucleotide sequence: TGTGCCAGCTCACGGGGGGCAGCGGATTCACCCCTCCACTTT. This encodes CASSRGAADSPLHF.

The gene calls are TRBV10-3 and TRBJ2-5; tentatively, D is TRBD2 (5 bases). The germline gives CDR1 ENHRY, CDR2 SYGVKD. The CDR3 consists of 12 residues. V shed 10 bases and J shed 7 bases, with 16 bases lying between them. The CDR3 spells CASRTMAGTQYF. For the CDR3, the DNA is TGTGCCAGCAGAACTATGGCGGGGACCCAGTACTTC.

This chain uses TRBV12-5 with TRBJ2-3, with D perhaps matching TRBD1 or TRBD2 (6 bases each). This CDR3 is 15 amino acids long. Germline CDR1 is LGHNT and CDR2 is FRNRAP. The V end was cut by 5 bases, the J end by 5 bases, with 17 bases between. CDR3 sequence reads: CASGPGRGAGDTQYF. In nucleotides, the CDR3 is TGTGCTAGTGGTCCAGGTAGGGGGGCAGGAGATACGCAGTATTTT.

This clone was seen more than once but under ten times. The rearrangement links TRBV29-1 to TRBJ1-2; D is undetermined. The germline CDR1 and CDR2 sequences are SQVTM and ANQGSEA. V was cut by 7 bases and J by 5 bases, with 11 bases left in between. This CDR3 spans 11 amino acids. The CDR3 bases are TGCAGCGCCTCCCGGGAATATGGCTACACCTTC. This sequence encodes CSASREYGYTF.

The chain combines TRBV9 with TRBJ1-2, with 8 nucleotides matching TRBD1. This CDR3 region has 15 residues. Trimming took 0 bases from V and 8 from J; bases not matched to a gene: 9. CDR1 SGDLS and CDR2 YYNGEE come from the germline V gene. The chain's CDR3 is CASSVAGQGAGGYTF. The CDR3 DNA reads as TGTGCCAGCAGCGTAGCTGGACAGGGCGCTGGAGGCTACACCTTC. Using reference TRBV9 and TRBJ1-2 for the parts outside the CDR3, the full variable domain is DSGVTQTPKHLITATGQRVTLRCSPRSGDLSVYWYQQSLDQGLQFLIQYYNGEERAKGNILERFSAQQFPDLHSELNLSSLELGDSALYFCASSVAGQGAGGYTFGSGTRLTVV.

V usage is TRBV4-1 and J usage is TRBJ2-7, with a weak D call TRBD1 (5 bases). Germline V lookup: CDR1 MGHRA, CDR2 YSYEKL. CDR3 size: 15 residues. Trimming cost V 1 base and J 0 bases, with 10 bases left between them. The CDR3 loop is CASSQGTRSSYEQYF. The CDR3 DNA reads as TGCGCCAGCAGCCAAGGGACACGGTCCTCCTACGAGCAGTACTTC.

The gene calls are TRBV5-4 and TRBJ2-1, with 9 bases identical to TRBD1. Germline values: CDR1 SGHNT, CDR2 YYREEE (reference sequence). The V segment lost 4 bases and the J segment 6 bases; nucleotides outside the gene matches: 2. The CDR3 covers 13 residues. The CDR3 sequence is CASSQTGGNEQFF. For the CDR3, the DNA is TGTGCCAGCAGCCAGACAGGGGGCAATGAGCAGTTCTTC.

The chain joins TRBV5-1 to TRBJ1-1; D remains ambiguous. This CDR3 spans 14 amino acids. Trimming took off 4 bases at V and 4 bases at J, with 14 bases between the two ends. Looked up from germline, CDR1 is SGHRS and CDR2 is YFSETQ. CDR3 coding DNA: TGCGCCAGCAGCCGACGCGACGGACCCACTGAAGCTTTCTTT. Translated, it gives CASSRRDGPTEAFF.

This clone has only one observation. V and J are TRBV30 and TRBJ1-1; 10 nucleotides match TRBD1. CDR1 and CDR2 from the germline V gene are GTSNPN and SVGIG (reference sequence). V shed 5 bases and J 4 bases; nucleotides not matched to a gene: 10. The CDR3 has 15 amino acids. CDR3 sequence (DNA): TGTGCCTGGGTAAAACCGGGGACAGGGGTCACTGAAGCTTTCTTT. This encodes CAWVKPGTGVTEAFF.

V gene TRBV29-1 combines with J gene TRBJ2-3; D is unclear. This CDR3 region has 15 residues. Per germline, CDR1 SQVTM and CDR2 ANQGSEA. Trimming took off 5 bases at V and 2 bases at J, with 17 bases between the two ends. The CDR3 DNA is TGCAGCGTTCACCCTGGGCAGCTTAACACAGATACGCAGTATTTT. It specifies CSVHPGQLNTDTQYF.

The chain is built from TRBV30 and TRBJ1-2, with TRBD1 matching 8 bases. J was trimmed by 11 bases and V by 1 base; bases with no gene match: 6. The CDR3 has 12 residues. Per the germline V gene, CDR1 is GTSNPN and CDR2 is SVGIG (reference sequence). CDR3: CAWSARDRRYTF. CDR3 DNA sequence: TGTGCCTGGAGTGCCCGGGACAGGAGATACACCTTC.

This chain joins TRBV5-1 and TRBJ1-2; 7 bases agree with TRBD1. This CDR3 is built from 13 residues. The V gene end was trimmed by 0 bases and the J gene end by 4 bases; junction bases not matched to a gene: 0. Germline loops: CDR1 SGHRS, CDR2 YFSETQ. CDR3 nucleotides: TGCGCCAGCAGCTTGGACAGGGGCTATGGCTACACCTTC. Translating gives CASSLDRGYGYTF.

The V gene is TRBV9, the J gene TRBJ2-5; D is uncertain. Germline values: CDR1 SGDLS, CDR2 YYNGEE. V shed 0 bases and J shed 6 bases, with 15 bases lying between them. This CDR3 region has 15 residues. The CDR3 DNA sequence: TGTGCCAGCAGCGTAGATCCAGGTGGATTACAGACCCAGTACTTC. Residues: CASSVDPGGLQTQYF.

This clone showed up just a few times. This chain uses TRBV2 with TRBJ1-2; no clear D gene. The CDR3 extends over 14 amino acids. Germline CDR1 is SNHLY and CDR2 is FYNNEI. Trimming cost V 5 bases and J 4 bases, with 14 bases left between them. The CDR3 reads CASSTDAGVYGYTF. As DNA, the CDR3 is TGTGCCAGCAGTACCGATGCGGGCGTCTATGGCTACACCTTC.

V and J are TRBV5-6 and TRBJ2-5; D may be TRBD1 or TRBD2 (5 bases each). Germline V gene data show CDR1 as SGHDT and CDR2 as YYEEEE. The V gene lost 0 bases and the J gene lost 7 bases, with 16 bases spanning the gap. The CDR3 has 15 residues. The DNA for the CDR3 is TGTGCCAGCAGCTTGGTGCCGAGGGGCTTGGGGACCCAGTACTTC. It specifies CASSLVPRGLGTQYF.

The gene calls are TRBV2 and TRBJ2-3; 12 bases fit TRBD2. The CDR3 totals 18 residues. The junction had 6 bases not matched to a gene; V was cut back by 0 bases and J by 2 bases. Germline V gene sequence: CDR1 SNHLY, CDR2 FYNNEI. The DNA for the CDR3 is TGTGCCAGCAGTGAAGCTTGGGGACTAGCGGGTCCCACAGATACGCAGTATTTT. It is translated as CASSEAWGLAGPTDTQYF.

This clone has just a few counts. J is TRBJ2-1 and V is TRBV2; tentative D call: TRBD1 (6 bases). The germline CDR1 and CDR2 sequences are SNHLY and FYNNEI. The CDR3 length is 13 residues. The V and J ends lost 2 bases and 9 bases respectively, with 11 bases between them. The CDR3 loop reads CASSEIEGVEQFF. The CDR3 nucleotides are TGTGCCAGCAGTGAAATAGAGGGGGTTGAGCAGTTCTTC.

The chain carries TRBV29-1 and TRBJ2-2; 7 nucleotides line up with TRBD2. The trim removed 7 bases at V and 0 bases at J, leaving 8 bases unmatched. Germline loops: CDR1 SQVTM, CDR2 ANQGSEA. CDR3 length: 15 amino acids. CDR3 sequence (DNA): TGCAGCGGCACTCGCGGGGGAACGAACACCGGGGAGCTGTTTTTT. Its protein is CSGTRGGTNTGELFF.

The chain employs TRBV9 and TRBJ1-4; D is ambiguous. There are 15 residues in the CDR3. Trimming took 4 bases from V and 1 from J, leaving 11 bases between them. Looked up from germline, CDR1 is SGDLS and CDR2 is YYNGEE. The DNA for the CDR3 is TGTGCCAGCAGCCTAGACCCCCTAACTAATGAAAAACTGTTTTTT. Amino acids: CASSLDPLTNEKLFF.

The CDR3 nucleotides are TGTGCCTGGAGCCCCCAGGGGGCCAAAAACATTCAGTACTTC. Residues: CAWSPQGAKNIQYF. J is TRBJ2-4 and V is TRBV30; TRBD1 might be the D (6 bases). V was shortened by 3 bases and J by 1 base, with 10 bases between the two germline ends. The germline V gene encodes CDR1 GTSNPN and CDR2 SVGIG (reference sequence). CDR3 length: 14 amino acids. Filled out from reference TRBV30 and TRBJ2-4, the complete variable domain reads SQTIHQWPATLVQPVGSPLSLECTVEGTSNPNLYWYRQAAGRGLQLLFYSVGIGQISSEVPQNLSASRPQDRQFILSSKKLLLSDSGFYLCAWSPQGAKNIQYFGAGTRLSVL.

The chain links TRBV5-4 to TRBJ2-3; TRBD2 matches at 10 bases. Per the germline V gene, CDR1 is SGHNT and CDR2 is YYREEE (reference sequence). The CDR3 runs 15 residues. With V trimmed by 4 bases and J by 4 bases, 6 bases remained unmatched. CDR3 in DNA: TGTGCCAGCAGCCATACCGGGACTAGCGCAGATACGCAGTATTTT. It specifies CASSHTGTSADTQYF.